These 26 T cell receptor beta chains were all obtained from the same sample, sequenced in a study of T-cell reconstitution after alpha-beta-depleted transplantation in children. Unique molecular identifiers were used to barcode this TCRbeta library. TCRdb analysed the PCR reads with MiXCR anew, one entry per CDR3 protein. The table lists about 200,000 distinct CDR3 sequences, roughly 6.6% of them singletons. The specimen comprised PBMCs, sampled before TCRalphabeta/CD19-depleted stem cell transplant. All receptors derive from a boy aged 2 to 9 with acute lymphoblastic leukemia, due to receive a stem cell transplant.

This clonotype was detected ten times or more. The rearrangement joins TRBV12-3 or TRBV12-4 to TRBJ2-1, with D unclear. V was pared by 11 bases and J by 12 bases, with 17 bases between. The CDR3 runs 11 residues. CDR3 nucleotide sequence: TGTGCCGTCCTTTTTAGTTATGGGCAGTTCTTC. This translates into CAVLFSYGQFF.

This clonotype has a count of ten or more. V usage is TRBV27 and J usage is TRBJ2-5; D perhaps matches TRBD2 (5 bases). Between the trimmed V and J ends, which lost 6 bases and 5 bases, there was a span of 19 bases. The CDR3 sequence is 15 residues long. Germline V lookup: CDR1 MNHEY, CDR2 SMNVEV (reference sequence). The chain's CDR3 is CASSPLREGGETQYF. The DNA for the CDR3 is TGTGCCAGCAGCCCTTTGAGGGAAGGCGGGGAGACCCAGTACTTC.

The chain recombines TRBV3-1 with TRBJ1-5; 7 positions agree with TRBD1. Trimming removed 3 bases from V and 3 bases from J; junction bases left unmatched: 5. The CDR3 runs to 15 residues. The germline gives CDR1 LGHDT, CDR2 YNNKEL (reference sequence). The CDR3 reads CASSQAGQPNQPQHF. The CDR3 DNA follows: TGTGCCAGCAGCCAGGCGGGACAGCCCAATCAGCCCCAGCATTTT.

On this clonotype: The final CDR3 position lacks the conserved phenylalanine or tryptophan, pointing to a likely read error. The gene calls are TRBV20-1 and TRBJ1-5, with D possibly matching TRBD1 (5 bases). V was cut by 3 bases and J by 7 bases, with 19 bases left in between. The CDR3 length is 15 residues. The germline CDR1 and CDR2 sequences are DFQATT and SNEGSKA (reference sequence). CDR3 nucleotide sequence: TGCAGTGCTAGTGATTTCAGGGCTGTAGGACAGCCCCAGCATTTA. Its translation is CSASDFRAVGQPQHL.

This clonotype was detected only a few times. A junction end diverges from the germline sequence, so it may reflect a read error. The gene calls are TRBV20-1 and TRBJ2-5; TRBD2 agrees at 8 bases. In germline, CDR1 is DFQATT, CDR2 SNEGSKA (reference sequence). The CDR3 spans 16 residues. The CDR3, as DNA: TGCTGTGCTAGCCGAGAACTAGCGGAAGAACAAGAGACCCAGTACTTC. Amino acids: CCASRELAEEQETQYF.

This clonotype showed up many times. The rearrangement joins TRBV29-1 to TRBJ2-3; TRBD2 might be the D (6 bases). CDR1 SQVTM and CDR2 ANQGSEA come from the germline V gene. The V gene lost 3 bases and the J gene lost 3 bases, with 7 bases spanning the gap. This CDR3 has 12 residues. The CDR3 sequence is CSVEGGTDTQYF. In DNA, the CDR3 is TGCAGCGTTGAGGGGGGTACAGATACGCAGTATTTT.

This clonotype was observed many times. This chain connects TRBV7-2 to TRBJ2-5; 8 bases are a match to TRBD1. The CDR3 loop spans 16 amino acids. Trimming took 5 bases from V and 5 from J; bases not matched to a gene: 13. The germline V gene has CDR1 SGHTA and CDR2 FQGNSA. The CDR3 loop reads CASSRTGQGVRETQYF. The CDR3 nucleotides are TGTGCCAGCAGCAGAACTGGACAGGGTGTGCGGGAGACCCAGTACTTC.

In its sample, this clonotype was seen many times. The chain links TRBV24-1 to TRBJ2-5, with D perhaps matching TRBD2 (5 bases). Looked up from germline, CDR1 is KGHDR and CDR2 is SFDVKD. Trimming took 12 bases from V and 4 from J, leaving 11 bases between them. CDR3 size: 11 residues. CDR3: CARGFRETQYF. The CDR3 nucleotides are TGTGCCCGCGGGTTCCGAGAGACCCAGTACTTC.

In this sample, this clonotype turned up many times. The rearrangement links TRBV12-5 to TRBJ1-1; D is undetermined. The CDR3 contains 14 residues. Germline V gene lookup returns CDR1 LGHNT and CDR2 FRNRAP. Trimming cost V 7 bases and J 7 bases, with 19 bases left between them. The CDR3 reads CASDKDGPRGEAFF. For the CDR3, the DNA is TGTGCTAGTGACAAGGACGGACCCCGCGGTGAAGCTTTCTTT.

This clonotype has only a few counts. The V and J genes are TRBV6-1 and TRBJ2-6; possibly TRBD2 for D (5 bases). The germline gives CDR1 MNHNS, CDR2 SASEGT. Deletions cut 4 bases from V and 1 base from J, with 5 bases between. The CDR3 consists of 14 residues. Here the CDR3 DNA reads TGTGCCAGCAGTGCGGGGTCTGGGGCCAACGTCCTGACTTTC. As protein: CASSAGSGANVLTF.

This clonotype showed up many times. The V and J genes are TRBV11-3 and TRBJ2-5; 8 bases fit TRBD2. Germline loops: CDR1 SGHNT, CDR2 YENEEA. The CDR3 loop spans 17 amino acids. Trimming at V came to 5 bases and at J to 5 bases, leaving 16 bases not matched to a gene. DNA for the CDR3: TGTGCCAGCAGCCCTGGGAAGCGGGAGATCCCGTCCGAGACCCAGTACTTC. Translation: CASSPGKREIPSETQYF.

The chain recombines TRBV2 with TRBJ2-2; tentative D call: TRBD2 (6 bases). This CDR3 comprises 16 residues. V lost 3 bases and J 7 bases, leaving 18 bases between the germline ends. Germline CDR1 and CDR2: SNHLY and FYNNEI. The DNA of the CDR3 is TGTGCCAGCAGTGAGAGGGGCGGGGCTAGTGGCGGGGAGCTGTTTTTT. Translated, it gives CASSERGGASGGELFF.

This clonotype was observed many times. The chain combines TRBV4-3 with TRBJ1-2; D possibly corresponds to TRBD1 (5 bases). CDR3 length equals 14 residues. Trimming removed 1 base from V and 6 bases from J, with 12 bases in between. The germline V gene encodes CDR1 LGHNA and CDR2 YSLEER. The CDR3 region is CASSQVPGPDGYTF. CDR3 DNA: TGCGCCAGCAGCCAAGTCCCAGGGCCTGATGGCTACACCTTC.

This chain links TRBV20-1 with TRBJ2-2; 8 bases line up with TRBD1. Germline V CDR1 and CDR2: DFQATT, SNEGSKA (reference sequence). The J segment lost 2 bases and the V segment lost 0 bases, leaving 2 bases of the junction unmatched. The CDR3 spans 15 residues. CDR3 nucleotide sequence: TGCAGTGCTAGAGACGGACAGGGTAACACCGGGGAGCTGTTTTTT. Protein sequence: CSARDGQGNTGELFF.

The chain recombines TRBV19 with TRBJ2-1, with a weak D call TRBD1 (7 bases). V was shortened by 5 bases and J by 3 bases, with 17 bases between the two germline ends. The length of the CDR3 is 16 residues. Germline CDR1 and CDR2: LNHDA and SQIVND (reference sequence). CDR3 sequence reads: CASSPDYHRGYNEQFF. CDR3 sequence (DNA): TGTGCCAGTAGTCCGGACTACCACAGGGGCTACAATGAGCAGTTCTTC.

This clonotype has at least ten counts. The chain has TRBV3-1 and TRBJ2-3; the D gene could be TRBD1 or TRBD2 (6 bases each). Trimming took off 1 base at V and 5 bases at J, with 13 bases between the two ends. CDR1 is LGHDT and CDR2 is YNNKEL in the germline V gene (reference sequence). The CDR3 sequence is 15 residues long. The DNA for the CDR3 is TGTGCCAGCAGCCAAGCCTGGGGGGCCCAAGATACGCAGTATTTT. Translating it yields CASSQAWGAQDTQYF.

This clonotype was picked up a small number of times. The chain uses TRBV7-9 and TRBJ2-5; weak D call: TRBD2 (5 bases). Trimming took 2 bases from V and 5 from J, leaving 9 bases between them. The length of the CDR3 is 13 residues. Germline CDR1 SEHNR, CDR2 FQNEAQ (reference sequence). The chain's CDR3 is CASSLTQRETQYF. DNA for the CDR3: TGTGCCAGCAGCTTAACGCAGCGGGAGACCCAGTACTTC.

This clonotype was found many times. This rearrangement joins TRBV28 to TRBJ2-1; no reliable D call. V lost 8 bases and J 5 bases, leaving 13 bases between the germline ends. The CDR3 has 13 amino acids. Germline V gene sequence: CDR1 MDHEN, CDR2 SYDVKM. In nucleotides, the CDR3 is TGTGCCAGCCTCCCGTCGCGGAACAATGAGCAGTTCTTC. Its protein product is CASLPSRNNEQFF.

In its sample, this clonotype was seen many times. CDR3 in DNA: TGCAGTGCACCTCGGGGGGCCTACTCCTACGAGCAGTACTTC. Translating it yields CSAPRGAYSYEQYF. V is TRBV20-1 and J is TRBJ2-7; D is possibly TRBD2 (7 bases). V lost 6 bases and J 0 bases, leaving 15 bases between the germline ends. Germline CDR1 is DFQATT and CDR2 is SNEGSKA (reference sequence). CDR3 size: 14 residues.

This clonotype has just a few counts. The CDR3: CASSRGQPEGETQYF. CDR3 bases: TGTGCCAGCAGTCGCGGACAGCCAGAGGGAGAGACCCAGTACTTC. The V and J genes are TRBV7-2 and TRBJ2-5; D possibly corresponds to TRBD1 (6 bases). The CDR3 length is 15 residues. In germline, CDR1 is SGHTA, CDR2 FQGNSA. V lost 6 bases and J 4 bases, leaving 18 bases between the germline ends.

This clonotype has ten or more counts. CDR3 loop: CSVGTGRDTEAFF. CDR3 sequence (DNA): TGCAGCGTTGGGACAGGGAGGGACACTGAAGCTTTCTTT. The chain combines TRBV29-1 with TRBJ1-1; TRBD1 aligns across 8 bases. CDR3 length: 13 amino acids. Germline CDR1 and CDR2: SQVTM and ANQGSEA. V was clipped by 4 bases and J by 3 bases; unmatched bases: 4.

This chain links TRBV5-1 with TRBJ2-7; weak D call: TRBD1 (6 bases). The CDR3 runs to 15 residues. The germline V gene encodes CDR1 SGHRS and CDR2 YFSETQ. Trimming pared 0 bases from V and 2 bases from J, leaving 12 bases between. CDR3 sequence (DNA): TGCGCCAGCAGCTTGGAAGGGACAACCCCCTACGAGCAGTACTTC. The encoded protein is CASSLEGTTPYEQYF.

In this sample, this clonotype turned up a few times. The rearrangement joins TRBV20-1 to TRBJ2-7, with D unresolved. This CDR3 region has 14 residues. CDR1 is DFQATT and CDR2 is SNEGSKA in the germline V gene (reference sequence). The V gene lost 0 bases and the J gene lost 9 bases, with 18 bases spanning the gap. The CDR3 region has the DNA TGCAGTGCTAGAGATCCCTCCTCCTCGGTTGGGCAGTACTTC. Residues: CSARDPSSSVGQYF.

This clonotype appeared many times. This chain links TRBV6-5 with TRBJ2-7; 8 bases are a match to TRBD1. Per germline, CDR1 MNHEY and CDR2 SVGAGI. J was trimmed by 5 bases and V by 0 bases; bases with no gene match: 6. The length of the CDR3 is 15 residues. In nucleotides, the CDR3 is TGTGCCAGCAGTTACTCGAGGATGACAGGGGACGAGCAGTACTTC. Residues: CASSYSRMTGDEQYF.

Ten or more counts support this clonotype. The rearrangement uses TRBV28 and TRBJ2-2; a weak D match, TRBD1 (5 bases). Germline CDR1 and CDR2: MDHEN and SYDVKM. V was cut by 3 bases and J by 5 bases, with 19 bases left in between. CDR3 length: 17 amino acids. In DNA, the CDR3 is TGTGCCAGCAGTTTCTCCCTTCAGGGTCGTGGGACCGGGGAGCTGTTTTTT. This encodes CASSFSLQGRGTGELFF. The complete variable domain, with remaining parts taken from reference TRBV28 and TRBJ2-2, reads DVKVTQSSRYLVKRTGEKVFLECVQDMDHENMFWYRQDPGLGLRLIYFSYDVKMKEKGDIPEGYSVSREKKERFSLILESASTNQTSMYLCASSFSLQGRGTGELFFGEGSRLTVL.

Ten or more counts support this clonotype. This chain joins TRBV10-2 and TRBJ2-5, with 8 bases matching TRBD2. The CDR3 has 13 amino acids. Germline V lookup: CDR1 WSHSY, CDR2 SAAADI. V shed 4 bases and J 5 bases; nucleotides not matched to a gene: 3. The CDR3: CASSVGGRETQYF. The CDR3 DNA reads as TGCGCCAGCAGTGTTGGCGGGAGGGAGACCCAGTACTTC.